The rows below give T cell receptor beta chains drawn from one sample of a study of cytomegalovirus exposure and HLA in healthy donors. TCRdb's copy holds only in-frame clones and misses some; the assay was immunoSEQ multiplex PCR. The table lists some 190,000 clones, around 80% of them singletons, with 1.4% in the top ten. The sequencing sample was made of PBMCs. These TCRs come from a girl aged 5-17 years in good health and CMV-seropositive. CDR3s include the opening cysteine and the closing phenylalanine or tryptophan. Fields, in order: V gene, clone size, J gene, D gene, CDR3 DNA, CDR3 protein. D genes are given only for firm matches. Where a row states a size, it is once, few, many or the class of an expanded clone; other rows omit it.

v_call: TRBV19; clone_size: once; j_call: TRBJ2-1; d_call: TRBD2; cdr3_nt: TGTGCCAGTAGTACACTAGCGGGAACCAATGAGCAGTTCTTC; cdr3_aa: CASSTLAGTNEQFF
v_call: TRBV6-1; clone_size: NA; j_call: TRBJ2-2; d_call: NA; cdr3_nt: TGTGCCAGCAGTGTCCGCGGGGAGCTGTTTTTT; cdr3_aa: CASSVRGELFF
v_call: TRBV6-5; clone_size: NA; j_call: TRBJ1-1; d_call: NA; cdr3_nt: TGTGCCAGCAGTTACTCTAGGGGGTTGAACACTGAAGCTTTCTTT; cdr3_aa: CASSYSRGLNTEAFF
v_call: TRBV6-5; clone_size: NA; j_call: TRBJ1-2; d_call: NA; cdr3_nt: TGTGCCACCGCCGGGGGGCCTTACTATGGCTACACCTTC; cdr3_aa: CATAGGPYYGYTF
v_call: TRBV30; clone_size: NA; j_call: TRBJ2-2; d_call: TRBD2; cdr3_nt: TGTGCCTGGAGTGTAGGGACTAGCGGGAGTCTCACCGGGGAGCTGTTTTTT; cdr3_aa: CAWSVGTSGSLTGELFF
v_call: TRBV6-4; clone_size: once; j_call: TRBJ2-3; d_call: TRBD2; cdr3_nt: TGTGCCAGCAGCCCGAGACTAGCGGGAGTTGGAGATACGCAGTATTTT; cdr3_aa: CASSPRLAGVGDTQYF
v_call: TRBV6-5; clone_size: NA; j_call: TRBJ2-3; d_call: NA; cdr3_nt: TGTGCCAGCAGTTACTCACAGGGAACAGATACGCAGTATTTT; cdr3_aa: CASSYSQGTDTQYF
v_call: TRBV5-8; clone_size: NA; j_call: TRBJ2-5; d_call: NA; cdr3_nt: TGTGCCAGCAGCCCGGAGGGACGAAACCAAGAGACCCAGTACTTC; cdr3_aa: CASSPEGRNQETQYF
v_call: TRBV4-3; clone_size: NA; j_call: TRBJ2-5; d_call: TRBD1; cdr3_nt: TGCGCCAGCAGTCCAAACCGGGACAGGGGGAAAGAGACCCAGTACTTC; cdr3_aa: CASSPNRDRGKETQYF
v_call: TRBV10-1; clone_size: NA; j_call: TRBJ1-5; d_call: NA; cdr3_nt: TGCGCCAGCAGTGAGTCGCGTGGGCCCCAGCATTTT; cdr3_aa: CASSESRGPQHF
v_call: TRBV5-8; clone_size: NA; j_call: TRBJ1-2; d_call: TRBD1; cdr3_nt: TGTGCCAGCAGCTTAGGGACAGGGGGCCTTGGCTACACCTTC; cdr3_aa: CASSLGTGGLGYTF
v_call: TRBV5-1; clone_size: NA; j_call: TRBJ2-1; d_call: NA; cdr3_nt: TGCGCCAGCAGCTTGGGTCTGGGGCAGCAGTTCTTC; cdr3_aa: CASSLGLGQQFF
v_call: TRBV2; clone_size: many; j_call: TRBJ2-5; d_call: NA; cdr3_nt: TGTGCCAGCAGTGTCCTCCTGAGGGAGACCCAGTACTTC; cdr3_aa: CASSVLLRETQYF